The clone carrying this TCR beta chain occurred a few times. This sample is drawn from a study of blood T cell repertoires in COVID-19. Study context: From the United States, Italy and Spain came samples of acute and convalescent COVID-19. PBMCs, B-cell-depleted T cells, or T cells were the source of the cDNA or gDNA that made up the material.

In the study's own analysis: Estimation of nucleated cell counts relied on the amplification of reference gene primers. Sequenced by immunoSEQ multiplex PCR; TCRdb stores in-frame clones only, minus some. V and J calls and clone size are copied from that table; D and trimming were computed from the DNA. Among fewer than 300,000 clones listed, about 87% were seen once. The V end was cut by 4 bases, the J end by 7 bases, with 11 bases between. The CDR3 is made up of 13 amino acids. Germline lookup yields CDR1 MGHRA and CDR2 YSYEKL. This TCR was recovered from a woman between 35 and 50 years old who had recovered from COVID-19. The chain joins TRBV4-1 to TRBJ1-5; possibly TRBD1 for D (5 bases). The sequencing sample was made of peripheral blood. As DNA, the CDR3 is TGCGCCAGCAGCCCCGGGACTGTGCAGCCCCAGCATTTT. It is translated as CASSPGTVQPQHF.